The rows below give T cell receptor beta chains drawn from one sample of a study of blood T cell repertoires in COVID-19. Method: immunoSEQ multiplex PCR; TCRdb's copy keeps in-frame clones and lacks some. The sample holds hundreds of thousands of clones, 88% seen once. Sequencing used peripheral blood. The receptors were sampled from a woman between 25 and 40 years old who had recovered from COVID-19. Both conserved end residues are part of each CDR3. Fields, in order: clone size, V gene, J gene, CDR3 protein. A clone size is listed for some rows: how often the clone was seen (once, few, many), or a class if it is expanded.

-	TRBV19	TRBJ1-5	CASRDTGASNQPQHF
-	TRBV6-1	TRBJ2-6	CASSEQGVNVLTF
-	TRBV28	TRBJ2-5	CASEGLAGLKTQYF
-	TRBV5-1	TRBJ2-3	CASSSSGASTDTQYF
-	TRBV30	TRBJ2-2	CAWSYRVKDTGELFF
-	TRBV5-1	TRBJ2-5	CASNSGGAGETQYF
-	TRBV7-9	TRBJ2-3	CASSSGTSGLDTQYF
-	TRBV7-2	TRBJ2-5	CASSQVAGGETQYF
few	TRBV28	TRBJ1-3	CASSLHSGNTIYF
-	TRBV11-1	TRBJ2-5	CASSFEFWETQYF
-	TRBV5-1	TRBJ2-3	CASSLGGTRGDTQYF
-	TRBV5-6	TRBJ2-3	CASSITSRADTQYF
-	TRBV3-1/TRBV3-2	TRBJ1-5	CASSLGHANQPQHF
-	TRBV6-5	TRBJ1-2	CASSYISAHGYTF
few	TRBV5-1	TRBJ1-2	CASSLAAGANYGYTF
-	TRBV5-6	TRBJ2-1	CASSLTLGHGYNEQFF
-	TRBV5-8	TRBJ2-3	CASSLWDRGRDTQYF
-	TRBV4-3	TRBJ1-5	CASSQAWTGLNQPQHF
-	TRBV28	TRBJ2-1	CASRGGPSYNEQFF
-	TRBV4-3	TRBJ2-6	CASSHSRDLAGANVLTF